Listed below are T cell receptor beta chains from one sample, sequenced in a study of cytomegalovirus exposure and HLA in healthy donors. Clones were read by immunoSEQ multiplex PCR, and TCRdb kept only the in-frame ones, dropping some. In the table there are 150,000 or so clones, about 80% of which are singletons. The sequenced material came from PBMCs. These receptors were obtained from a man younger than 35 in good health and CMV-seropositive. Both conserved end residues are part of each CDR3.

V gene,J gene,CDR3 protein
TRBV9,TRBJ2-3,CASSVGMRGPDTQYF
TRBV11-1,TRBJ2-7,CASSVGGNYEQYF
TRBV5-6,TRBJ1-5,CASSLYRGDQPQHF
TRBV9,TRBJ1-1,CASSPGGVLGTEAFF
TRBV7-2,TRBJ2-5,CASSLGGYSQETQYF
TRBV30,TRBJ2-5,CAWSAEQGGQETQYF
TRBV29-1,TRBJ2-1,CSVDGGRLGNEQFF
TRBV20-1,TRBJ1-4,CSARDLEKLFF
TRBV2,TRBJ2-7,CASSEKMDSPRHF
TRBV28,TRBJ1-6,CASSSWPRANSPLHF
TRBV5-1,TRBJ1-1,CASSLLTEMNTEAFF
TRBV27,TRBJ1-2,CASSLSGDGFYGYTF
TRBV18,TRBJ2-4,CASSRGQGRALAKNIQYF
TRBV27,TRBJ2-7,CASSISGGAYEQYF